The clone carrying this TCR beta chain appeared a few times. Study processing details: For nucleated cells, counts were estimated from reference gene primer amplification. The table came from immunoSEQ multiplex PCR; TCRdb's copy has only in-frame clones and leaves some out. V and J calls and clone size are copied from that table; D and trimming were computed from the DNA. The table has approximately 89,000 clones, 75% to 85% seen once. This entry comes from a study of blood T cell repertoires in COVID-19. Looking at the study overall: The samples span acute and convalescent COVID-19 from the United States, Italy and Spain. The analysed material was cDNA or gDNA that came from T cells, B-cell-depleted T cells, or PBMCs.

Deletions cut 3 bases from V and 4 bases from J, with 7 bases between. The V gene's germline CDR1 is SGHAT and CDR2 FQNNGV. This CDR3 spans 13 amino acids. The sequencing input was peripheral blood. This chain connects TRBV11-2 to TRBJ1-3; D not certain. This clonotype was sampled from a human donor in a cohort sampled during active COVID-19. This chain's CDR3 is CASSFAGGNTIYF. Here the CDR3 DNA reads TGTGCCAGCAGCTTCGCGGGGGGAAACACCATATATTTT.